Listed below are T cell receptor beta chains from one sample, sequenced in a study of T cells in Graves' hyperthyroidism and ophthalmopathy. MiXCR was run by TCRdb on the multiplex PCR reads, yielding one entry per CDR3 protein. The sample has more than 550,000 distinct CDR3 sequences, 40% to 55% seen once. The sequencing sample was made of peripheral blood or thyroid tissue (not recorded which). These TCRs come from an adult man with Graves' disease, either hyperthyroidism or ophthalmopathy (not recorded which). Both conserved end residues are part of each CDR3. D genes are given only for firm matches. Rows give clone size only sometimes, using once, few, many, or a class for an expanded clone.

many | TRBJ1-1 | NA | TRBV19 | TGTGCCAGTAGTATCCCAGGGACGAACACTGAAGCTTTCTTT | CASSIPGTNTEAFF
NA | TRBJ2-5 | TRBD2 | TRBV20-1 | TGCAGTGCTAGTGCACTAGCGGGGGGACAGGGCAAAGAGACCCAGTACTTC | CSASALAGGQGKETQYF
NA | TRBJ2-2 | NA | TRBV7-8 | TGTGCCAGCAGCTTAGCGCGCGGCTCTGGGAGGGAGCTGTTTTTT | CASSLARGSGRELFF
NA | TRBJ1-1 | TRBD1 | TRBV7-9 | TGTGCCAGCAACGTGACAGGGAGGAAGGACACTGAAGCTTTCTTT | CASNVTGRKDTEAFF
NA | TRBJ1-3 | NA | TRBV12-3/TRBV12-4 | TGTGCCAGCAGAAGGGACTCAAGAAACACCATATATTTT | CASRRDSRNTIYF
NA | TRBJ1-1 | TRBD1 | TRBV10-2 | TGCGCCAGCAGGACCCGGACAGGGCCCCTCCTGAACACTGAAGCTTTCTTT | CASRTRTGPLLNTEAFF
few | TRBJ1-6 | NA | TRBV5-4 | TGTGCCAGCAGCTTGCCAGGGCGAGATTCACCCCTCCACTTT | CASSLPGRDSPLHF
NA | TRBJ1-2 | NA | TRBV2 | TGTGCCAGTCGAGAGAAGGACACGAGAGGCTACACCTTC | CASREKDTRGYTF
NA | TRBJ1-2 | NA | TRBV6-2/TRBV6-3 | TGTGCCAGCAGTTACTCGCGGGGGGCCTATGGCTACACCTTC | CASSYSRGAYGYTF
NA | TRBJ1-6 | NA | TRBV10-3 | TGTGCCATCAGTGGCAGCCAGGGGTATTCACCCCTCCACTTT | CAISGSQGYSPLHF
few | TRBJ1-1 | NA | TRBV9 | TGTGCCAGCAGCGCCCTGACAACAAACACTGAAGCTTTCTTT | CASSALTTNTEAFF
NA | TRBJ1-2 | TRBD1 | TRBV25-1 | TGTGCCAGCAGACTTACAGGGGCAGGAATCGTCTATGGCTACACCTTC | CASRLTGAGIVYGYTF
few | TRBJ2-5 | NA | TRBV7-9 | TGTGCCAGCAGCCTCCCCCCGGGGGCAGAGACCCAGTACTTC | CASSLPPGAETQYF
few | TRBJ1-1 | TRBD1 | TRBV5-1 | TGCGCCAGCAGCTTGGCAAGGGGACAGGGGAACACTGAAGCTTTCTTT | CASSLARGQGNTEAFF
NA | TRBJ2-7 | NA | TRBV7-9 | TGTGCCAGCAGTATGGACAGCCCCTACGAGCAGTACTTC | CASSMDSPYEQYF